This T cell receptor (beta chain) was obtained from a study of cytomegalovirus exposure and HLA in healthy donors. A remark on this clone: Antigen specificity is unknown.

Study findings and constraints: V- and J-gene trimming in TCR beta was tied to a missense DCLRE1C variant by an analysis performed later.

The PCR employed 60 Vbeta primers together with 13 Jbeta primers. Clones were sequenced by immunoSEQ multiplex PCR, and TCRdb holds only the in-frame ones, with some missing. The repertoire holds some 150,000 clones, approximately 80% seen once, with roughly 10% in the top ten. CDR1 GTSNPN and CDR2 SVGIG come from the germline V gene (reference sequence). The CDR3 is 14 residues long. Trimming shortened V by 0 bases and J by 2 bases, and 10 bases separated the two germline ends. Sequencing used PBMCs. This clonotype originated in a man aged 18 to 29 in good health and CMV-seropositive. J is TRBJ1-1 and V is TRBV30; a weak D match, TRBD1 (5 bases). The CDR3 loop is CAWSVDGANTEAFF. Written as DNA, the CDR3 is TGTGCCTGGAGTGTAGATGGGGCCAACACTGAAGCTTTCTTT.